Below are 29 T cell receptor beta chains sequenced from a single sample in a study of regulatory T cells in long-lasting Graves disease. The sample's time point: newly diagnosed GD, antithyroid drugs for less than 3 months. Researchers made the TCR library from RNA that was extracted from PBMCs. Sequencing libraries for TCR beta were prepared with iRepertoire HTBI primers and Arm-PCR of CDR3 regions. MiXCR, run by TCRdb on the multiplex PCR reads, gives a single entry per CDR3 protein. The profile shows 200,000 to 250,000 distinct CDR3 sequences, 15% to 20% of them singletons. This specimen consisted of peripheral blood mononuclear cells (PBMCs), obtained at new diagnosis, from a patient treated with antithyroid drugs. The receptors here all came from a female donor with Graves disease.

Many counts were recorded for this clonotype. The CDR3 loop is CASSLTSAGGQETQYF. DNA of the CDR3: TGTGCCAGCAGTTTGACGTCAGCGGGAGGGCAAGAGACCCAGTACTTC. V and J are TRBV12-3 or TRBV12-4 and TRBJ2-5; TRBD2 aligns across 10 bases. CDR3 length: 16 amino acids. With V trimmed by 3 bases and J by 2 bases, 6 bases remained unmatched.

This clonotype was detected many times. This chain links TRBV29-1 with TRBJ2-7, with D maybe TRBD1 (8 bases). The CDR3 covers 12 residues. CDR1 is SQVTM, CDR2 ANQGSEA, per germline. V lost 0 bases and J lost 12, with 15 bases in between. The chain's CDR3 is CSVEDTGGAAYF. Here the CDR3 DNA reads TGCAGCGTTGAAGATACAGGGGGGGCGGCGTACTTC.

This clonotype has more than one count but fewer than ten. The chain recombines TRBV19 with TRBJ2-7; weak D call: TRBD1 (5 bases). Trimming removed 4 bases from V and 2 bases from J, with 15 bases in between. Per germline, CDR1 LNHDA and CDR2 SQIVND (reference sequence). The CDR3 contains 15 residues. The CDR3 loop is CASSRRQNIAYEQYF. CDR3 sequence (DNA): TGTGCCAGTAGTAGGAGACAGAATATTGCCTACGAGCAGTACTTC.

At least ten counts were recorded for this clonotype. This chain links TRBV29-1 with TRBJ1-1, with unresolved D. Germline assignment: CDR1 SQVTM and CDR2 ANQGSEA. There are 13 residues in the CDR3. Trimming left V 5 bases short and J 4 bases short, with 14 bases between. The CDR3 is CSVSRGQRTEAFF. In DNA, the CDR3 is TGCAGCGTTTCCCGGGGTCAGCGCACTGAAGCTTTCTTT.

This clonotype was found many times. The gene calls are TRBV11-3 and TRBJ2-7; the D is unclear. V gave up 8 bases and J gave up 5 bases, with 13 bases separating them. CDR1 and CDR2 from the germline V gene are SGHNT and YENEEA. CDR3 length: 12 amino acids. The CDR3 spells CASSRRDDEQYF. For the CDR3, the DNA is TGTGCCAGCTCCAGACGCGACGACGAGCAGTACTTC. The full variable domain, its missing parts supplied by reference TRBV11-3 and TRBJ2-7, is EAGVVQSPRYKIIEKKQPVAFWCNPISGHNTLYWYLQNLGQGPELLIRYENEEAVDDSQLPKDRFSAERLKGVDSTLKIQPAELGDSAVYLCASSRRDDEQYFGPGTRLTVT.

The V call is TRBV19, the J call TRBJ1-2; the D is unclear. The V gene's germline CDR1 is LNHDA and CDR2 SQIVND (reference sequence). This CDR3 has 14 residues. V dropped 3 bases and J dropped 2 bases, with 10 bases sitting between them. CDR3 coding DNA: TGTGCCAGTAGTATTGCCCTGGGGAACTATGGCTACACCTTC. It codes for CASSIALGNYGYTF.

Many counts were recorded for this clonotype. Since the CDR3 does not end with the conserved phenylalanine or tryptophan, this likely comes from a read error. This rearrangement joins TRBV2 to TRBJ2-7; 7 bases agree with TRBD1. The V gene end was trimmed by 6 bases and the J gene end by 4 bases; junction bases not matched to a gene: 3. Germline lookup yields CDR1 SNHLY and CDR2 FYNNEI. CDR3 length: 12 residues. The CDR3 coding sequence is TGTGCCAGCAGGGGACAGTCTTACGAGCAGTACTCC. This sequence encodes CASRGQSYEQYS.

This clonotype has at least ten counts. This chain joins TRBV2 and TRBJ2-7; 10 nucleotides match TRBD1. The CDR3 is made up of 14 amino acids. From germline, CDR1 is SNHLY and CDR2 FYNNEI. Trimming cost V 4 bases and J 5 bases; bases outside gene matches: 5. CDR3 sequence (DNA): TGTGCCAGCAGTGTGGACAGGGGGAGAGACGAGCAGTACTTC. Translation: CASSVDRGRDEQYF. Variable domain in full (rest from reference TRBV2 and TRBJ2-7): EPEVTQTPSHQVTQMGQEVILRCVPISNHLYFYWYRQILGQKVEFLVSFYNNEISEKSEIFDDQFSVERPDGSNFTLKIRSTKLEDSAMYFCASSVDRGRDEQYFGPGTRLTVT.

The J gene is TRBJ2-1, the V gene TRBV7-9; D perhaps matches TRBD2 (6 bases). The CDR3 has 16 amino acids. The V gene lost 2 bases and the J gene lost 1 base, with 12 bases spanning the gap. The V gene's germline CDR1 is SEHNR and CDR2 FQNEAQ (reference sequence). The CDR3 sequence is CASSLTSRESYNEQFF. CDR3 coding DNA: TGTGCCAGCAGCTTAACGTCTCGGGAGTCCTACAATGAGCAGTTCTTC.

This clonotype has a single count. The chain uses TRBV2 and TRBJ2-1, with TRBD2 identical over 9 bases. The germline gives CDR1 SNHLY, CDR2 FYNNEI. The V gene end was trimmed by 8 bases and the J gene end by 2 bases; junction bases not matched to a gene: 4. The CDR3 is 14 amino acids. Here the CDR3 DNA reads TGTGCCAGCGGACCTAGCGGGACCTACAATGAGCAGTTCTTC. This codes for CASGPSGTYNEQFF. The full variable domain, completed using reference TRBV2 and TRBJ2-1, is EPEVTQTPSHQVTQMGQEVILRCVPISNHLYFYWYRQILGQKVEFLVSFYNNEISEKSEIFDDQFSVERPDGSNFTLKIRSTKLEDSAMYFCASGPSGTYNEQFFGPGTRLTVL.

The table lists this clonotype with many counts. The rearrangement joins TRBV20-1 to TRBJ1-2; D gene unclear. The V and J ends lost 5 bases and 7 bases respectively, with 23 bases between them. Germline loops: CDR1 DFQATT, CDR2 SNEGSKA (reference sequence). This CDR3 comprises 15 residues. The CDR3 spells CSAPYPATLKSGYTF. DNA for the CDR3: TGCAGTGCTCCCTACCCGGCAACCCTAAAGAGTGGCTACACCTTC.

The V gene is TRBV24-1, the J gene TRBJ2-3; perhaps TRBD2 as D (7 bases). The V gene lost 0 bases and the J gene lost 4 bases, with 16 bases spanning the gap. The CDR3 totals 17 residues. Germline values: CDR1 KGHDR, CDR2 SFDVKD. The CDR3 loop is CATSDLEGGRGADTQYF. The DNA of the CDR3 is TGTGCCACCAGTGATTTGGAGGGGGGCCGGGGGGCAGATACGCAGTATTTT.

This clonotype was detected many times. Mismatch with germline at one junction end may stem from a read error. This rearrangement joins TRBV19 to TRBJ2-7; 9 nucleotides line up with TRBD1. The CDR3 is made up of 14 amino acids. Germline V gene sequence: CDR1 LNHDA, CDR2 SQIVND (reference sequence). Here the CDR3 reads CASSKGQGTYGQYF. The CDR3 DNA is TGTGCCAGTAGTAAAGGACAGGGGACCTACGGGCAGTACTTC.

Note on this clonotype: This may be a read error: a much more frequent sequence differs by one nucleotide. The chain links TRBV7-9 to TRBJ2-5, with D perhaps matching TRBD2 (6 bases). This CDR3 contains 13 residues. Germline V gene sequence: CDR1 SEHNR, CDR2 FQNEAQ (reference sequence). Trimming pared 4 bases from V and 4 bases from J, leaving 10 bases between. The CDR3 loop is CASSSDGRETQYF. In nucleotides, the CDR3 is TGTGCCAGCAGCTCAGACGGGAGAGAGACCCAGTACTTC.

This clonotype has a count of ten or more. The CDR3 is CASSLRSDRAKRETQYF. The DNA for the CDR3 is TGTGCCAGCAGCCTAAGGTCTGACAGGGCAAAGCGGGAGACCCAGTACTTC. The genes are TRBV7-9 and TRBJ2-5; 7 positions match TRBD1. Germline lookup yields CDR1 SEHNR and CDR2 FQNEAQ (reference sequence). Germline trimming cut 5 bases from V and 5 bases from J; bases unmatched to any gene: 17. The CDR3 is 17 amino acids. Together with reference TRBV7-9 and TRBJ2-5, the CDR3 gives the full variable domain: DTGVSQNPRHKITKRGQNVTFRCDPISEHNRLYWYRQTLGQGPEFLTYFQNEAQLEKSRLLSDRFSAERPKGSFSTLEIQRTEQGDSAMYLCASSLRSDRAKRETQYFGPGTRLLVL.

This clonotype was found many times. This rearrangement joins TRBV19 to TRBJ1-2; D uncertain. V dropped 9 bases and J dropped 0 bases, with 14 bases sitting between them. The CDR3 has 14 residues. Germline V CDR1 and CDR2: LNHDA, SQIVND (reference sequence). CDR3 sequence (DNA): TGTGCCAGCCCCGCCCTGACGGCTAACTATGGCTACACCTTC. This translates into CASPALTANYGYTF.

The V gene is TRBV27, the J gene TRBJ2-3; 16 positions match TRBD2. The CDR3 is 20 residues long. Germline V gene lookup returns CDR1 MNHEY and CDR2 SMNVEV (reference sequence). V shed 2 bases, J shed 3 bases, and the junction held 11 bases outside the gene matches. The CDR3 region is CASSLGLGTSGRAVTDTQYF. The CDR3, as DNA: TGTGCCAGCAGTTTAGGTTTAGGGACTAGCGGGAGGGCCGTGACAGATACGCAGTATTTT.

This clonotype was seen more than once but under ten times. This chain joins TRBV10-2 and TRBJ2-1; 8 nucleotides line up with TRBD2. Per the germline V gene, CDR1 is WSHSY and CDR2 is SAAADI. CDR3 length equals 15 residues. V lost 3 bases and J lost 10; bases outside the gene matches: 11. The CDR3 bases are TGCGCCAGCAGTGACCCGACTAGCGACCCGCCGGAGCAGTTCTTC. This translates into CASSDPTSDPPEQFF.

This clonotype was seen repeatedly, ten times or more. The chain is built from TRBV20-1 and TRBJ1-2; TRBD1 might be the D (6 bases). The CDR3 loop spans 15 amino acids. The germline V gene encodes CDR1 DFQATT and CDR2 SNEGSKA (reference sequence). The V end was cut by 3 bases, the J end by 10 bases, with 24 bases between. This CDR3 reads CSARERGKGGGDYTF. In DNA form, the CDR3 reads TGCAGTGCTAGGGAGAGGGGTAAGGGGGGCGGAGACTACACCTTC.

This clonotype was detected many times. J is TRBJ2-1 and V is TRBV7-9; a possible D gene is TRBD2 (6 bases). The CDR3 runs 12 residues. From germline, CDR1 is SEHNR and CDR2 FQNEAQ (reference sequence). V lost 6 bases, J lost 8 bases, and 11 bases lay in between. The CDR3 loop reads CASRGGNDEQFF. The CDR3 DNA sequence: TGTGCCAGCAGAGGAGGGAACGATGAGCAGTTCTTC.

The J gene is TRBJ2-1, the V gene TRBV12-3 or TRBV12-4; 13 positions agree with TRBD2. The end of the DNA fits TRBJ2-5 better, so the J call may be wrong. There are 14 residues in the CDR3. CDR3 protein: CASTGLAGEETQYF. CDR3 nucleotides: TGTGCCAGCACCGGACTAGCGGGAGAAGAGACCCAGTACTTC.

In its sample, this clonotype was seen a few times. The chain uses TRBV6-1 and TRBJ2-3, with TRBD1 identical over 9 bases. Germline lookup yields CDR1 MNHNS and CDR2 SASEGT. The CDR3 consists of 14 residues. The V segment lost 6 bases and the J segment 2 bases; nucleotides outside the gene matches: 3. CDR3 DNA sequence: TGTGCCAGCAGAAGACAGGGGGACACAGATACGCAGTATTTT. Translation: CASRRQGDTDTQYF.

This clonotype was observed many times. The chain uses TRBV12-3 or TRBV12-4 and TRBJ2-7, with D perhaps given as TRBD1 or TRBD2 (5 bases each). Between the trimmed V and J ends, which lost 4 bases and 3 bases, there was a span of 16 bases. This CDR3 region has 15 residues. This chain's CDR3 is CASSSGTKTFYEQYF. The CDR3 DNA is TGTGCCAGCAGTTCCGGGACGAAGACATTCTACGAGCAGTACTTC.

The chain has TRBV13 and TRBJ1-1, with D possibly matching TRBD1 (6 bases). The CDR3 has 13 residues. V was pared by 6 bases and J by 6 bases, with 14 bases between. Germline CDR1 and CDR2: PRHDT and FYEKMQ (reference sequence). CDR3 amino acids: CASRVRGGPEAFF. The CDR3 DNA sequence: TGTGCCAGCAGGGTTCGTGGGGGCCCTGAAGCTTTCTTT. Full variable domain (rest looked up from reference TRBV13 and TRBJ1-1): AAGVIQSPRHLIKEKRETATLKCYPIPRHDTVYWYQQGPGQDPQFLISFYEKMQSDKGSIPDRFSAQQFSDYHSELNMSSLELGDSALYFCASRVRGGPEAFFGQGTRLTVV.

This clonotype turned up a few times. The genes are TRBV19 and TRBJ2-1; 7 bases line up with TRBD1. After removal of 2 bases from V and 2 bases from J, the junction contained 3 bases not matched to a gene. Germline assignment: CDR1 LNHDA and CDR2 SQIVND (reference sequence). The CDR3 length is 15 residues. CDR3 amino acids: CASSITGAAYNEQFF. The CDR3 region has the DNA TGTGCCAGTAGTATAACAGGGGCGGCCTACAATGAGCAGTTCTTC.

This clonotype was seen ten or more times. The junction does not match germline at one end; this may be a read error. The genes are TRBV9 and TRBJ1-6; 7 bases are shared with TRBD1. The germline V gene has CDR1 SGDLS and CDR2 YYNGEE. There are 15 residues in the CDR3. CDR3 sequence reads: CASSGTGQYNSPLHF. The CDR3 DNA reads TGCGCCAGCAGCGGGACGGGACAGTACAATTCACCCCTCCACTTT.

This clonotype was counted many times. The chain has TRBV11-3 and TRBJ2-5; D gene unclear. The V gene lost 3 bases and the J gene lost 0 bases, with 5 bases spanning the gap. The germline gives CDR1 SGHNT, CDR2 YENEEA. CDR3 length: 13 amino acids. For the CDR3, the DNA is TGTGCCAGCAGCTTCGACAACCAAGAGACCCAGTACTTC. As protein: CASSFDNQETQYF. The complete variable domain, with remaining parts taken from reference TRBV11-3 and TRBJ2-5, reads EAGVVQSPRYKIIEKKQPVAFWCNPISGHNTLYWYLQNLGQGPELLIRYENEEAVDDSQLPKDRFSAERLKGVDSTLKIQPAELGDSAVYLCASSFDNQETQYFGPGTRLLVL.

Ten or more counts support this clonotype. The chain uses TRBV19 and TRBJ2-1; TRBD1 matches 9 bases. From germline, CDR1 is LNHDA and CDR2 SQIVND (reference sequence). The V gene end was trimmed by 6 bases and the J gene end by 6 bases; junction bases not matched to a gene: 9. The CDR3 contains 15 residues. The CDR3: CASSLLGQGINEQFF. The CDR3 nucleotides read TGTGCCAGTAGCCTTCTCGGACAGGGGATCAATGAGCAGTTCTTC. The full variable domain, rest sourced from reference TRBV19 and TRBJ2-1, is DGGITQSPKYLFRKEGQNVTLSCEQNLNHDAMYWYRQDPGQGLRLIYYSQIVNDFQKGDIAEGYSVSREKKESFPLTVTSAQKNPTAFYLCASSLLGQGINEQFFGPGTRLTVL.

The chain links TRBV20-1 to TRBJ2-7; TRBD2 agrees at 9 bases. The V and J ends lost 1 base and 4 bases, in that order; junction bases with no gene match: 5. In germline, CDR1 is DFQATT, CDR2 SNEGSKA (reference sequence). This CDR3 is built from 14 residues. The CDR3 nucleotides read TGCAGTGCTAGAGTTGTGACTAGCGGTTACGAGCAGTACTTC. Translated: CSARVVTSGYEQYF.